The 10 T cell receptor beta chains below were found in one sample sequenced in a study of regulatory dendritic cells for organ transplantation. Sorted T cells were CFSE-labeled and cultured 4 to 5 days with allogeneic regulatory or mature dendritic cells at 1:10. Using immunoSEQ multiplex PCR, the repertoire was profiled, and TCRdb retains in-frame clones only, with some absent. The sample has approximately 11,000 clones, approximately 80% seen once; the top ten hold approximately 2.5%. No antigen has been identified for these receptors. Sequenced input: memory CD4+ T cells from blood cultured with dendritic cells. Noted subset: CD45RO+ memory T cells. Receptors originate from a human donor in good health.

This chain links TRBV6-5 with TRBJ2-3, with D possibly TRBD1 on 5 matching bases. Germline-derived CDR1 and CDR2 are MNHEY and SVGAGI. This CDR3 contains 14 residues. The V end was cut by 5 bases, the J end by 1 base, with 10 bases between. The CDR3 DNA sequence: TGTGCCAGCAGTCCTATCAGGGGCACAGATACGCAGTATTTT. Translation gives CASSPIRGTDTQYF.

The gene calls are TRBV18 and TRBJ2-3; no clear D. This CDR3 comprises 11 residues. V gave up 3 bases and J gave up 6 bases, with 4 bases separating them. CDR1 is KGHSH, CDR2 LQKENI, per germline. DNA for the CDR3: TGTGCCAGCTCACCGTCGGATACGCAGTATTTT. Amino acids: CASSPSDTQYF.

The rearrangement links TRBV6-1 to TRBJ2-3; D uncertain. Trimming took 3 bases from V and 3 from J, leaving 7 bases between them. The CDR3 length is 13 residues. Germline CDR1 and CDR2: MNHNS and SASEGT. The CDR3 protein is CASSDKETDTQYF. The DNA for the CDR3 is TGTGCCAGCAGTGACAAGGAAACAGATACGCAGTATTTT.

The chain joins TRBV28 to TRBJ1-2; 10 bases map to TRBD1. V shed 7 bases, J shed 5 bases, and the junction held 7 bases outside the gene matches. CDR1 is MDHEN and CDR2 is SYDVKM in the germline V gene. The CDR3 sequence is 14 residues long. Here the CDR3 DNA reads TGTGCCAGCACGCTGACAGGGGGCGGTTATGGCTACACCTTC. This translates into CASTLTGGGYGYTF.

The V call is TRBV30, the J call TRBJ2-2; maybe TRBD1 (5 bases). The CDR3 spans 14 residues. With 4 bases removed from V and 1 base from J, the gap between germline ends came to 10 bases. Germline V gives CDR1 GTSNPN, CDR2 SVGIG (reference sequence). As DNA, the CDR3 is TGTGCCTGGAACTCTGGACAGAACACCGGGGAGCTGTTTTTT. Its protein is CAWNSGQNTGELFF.

The J gene is TRBJ1-6, the V gene TRBV30; the D is unclear. V lost 1 base and J 10 bases, leaving 5 bases between the germline ends. The V gene's germline CDR1 is GTSNPN and CDR2 SVGIG (reference sequence). The CDR3 loop spans 11 amino acids. The CDR3 loop reads CAWSGGSPLHF. The CDR3 DNA reads TGTGCCTGGAGTGGTGGGTCACCCCTCCACTTT.

This chain uses TRBV9 with TRBJ2-3, with 12 positions matching TRBD2. V trimming: 0 bases; J trimming: 4 bases; junction bases outside the gene matches: 9. The CDR3 has 18 residues. Germline CDR1 and CDR2: SGDLS and YYNGEE. The CDR3 sequence: CASSVVASGGAGSDTQYF. CDR3 bases: TGTGCCAGCAGCGTAGTTGCTAGCGGGGGGGCAGGGTCAGATACGCAGTATTTT.

The genes are TRBV6-1 and TRBJ2-6, with 7 positions matching TRBD1. Germline V gene sequence: CDR1 MNHNS, CDR2 SASEGT. CDR3 length: 15 residues. Trimming at V came to 7 bases and at J to 1 base, leaving 4 bases not matched to a gene. CDR3 coding DNA: TGTGCCAGCAAGTCAGGGGGATCTGGGGCCAACGTCCTGACTTTC. This encodes CASKSGGSGANVLTF.

The rearrangement joins TRBV27 to TRBJ1-1; 9 bases line up with TRBD1. V trimming: 6 bases; J trimming: 5 bases; junction bases outside the gene matches: 13. CDR1 and CDR2 (germline): MNHEY, SMNVEV (reference sequence). The CDR3 is 16 amino acids. The DNA for the CDR3 is TGTGCCAGCAGAATACAGGGGGCGCTGGGAGGTACTGAAGCTTTCTTT. It encodes CASRIQGALGGTEAFF.

The V and J genes are TRBV6-5 and TRBJ1-4; D perhaps matches TRBD1 (6 bases). The germline V gene has CDR1 MNHEY and CDR2 SVGAGI. The CDR3 contains 14 residues. With 8 bases removed from V and 4 bases from J, the gap between germline ends came to 14 bases. The chain's CDR3 is CASDLTGNNEKLFF. The CDR3 DNA reads TGTGCCAGCGACCTTACAGGGAATAATGAAAAACTGTTTTTT.